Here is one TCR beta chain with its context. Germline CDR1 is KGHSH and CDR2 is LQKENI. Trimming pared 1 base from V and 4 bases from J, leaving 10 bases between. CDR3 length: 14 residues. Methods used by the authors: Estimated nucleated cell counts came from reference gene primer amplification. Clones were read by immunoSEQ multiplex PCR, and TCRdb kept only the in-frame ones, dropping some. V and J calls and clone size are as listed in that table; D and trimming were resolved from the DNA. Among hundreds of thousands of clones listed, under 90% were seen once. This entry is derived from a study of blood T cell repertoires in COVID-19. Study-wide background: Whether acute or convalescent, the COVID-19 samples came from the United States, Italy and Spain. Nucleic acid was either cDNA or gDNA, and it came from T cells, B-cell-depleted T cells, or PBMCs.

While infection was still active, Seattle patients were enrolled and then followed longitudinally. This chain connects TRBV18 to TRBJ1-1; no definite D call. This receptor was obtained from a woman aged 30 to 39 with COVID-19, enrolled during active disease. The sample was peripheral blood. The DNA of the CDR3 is TGTGCCAGCTCACCACTACGGGAAGGCACTGAAGCTTTCTTT. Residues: CASSPLREGTEAFF.